The clone carrying this T cell receptor (beta chain) was recorded only once. Its matching antigen is unknown. This sample was taken from a study of glioma-infiltrating T cells after dendritic cell vaccination. The overall study: Dendritic cell vaccine was injected intradermally three times, biweekly. Points from the study as a whole: Higher TCR clonality did not directly relate to longer survival.

The immunoSEQ assay amplified TCRB CDR3 from up to roughly 2 ug DNA. Method: immunoSEQ multiplex PCR; TCRdb's copy keeps in-frame clones and lacks some. The table has around 97,000 clones, roughly 79% seen once. Germline V gene data show CDR1 as KGHSH and CDR2 as LQKENI. V was pared by 0 bases and J by 1 base, with 9 bases between. CDR3 size: 15 residues. The source was blood, collected before dendritic cell vaccination. The clonotype comes from a human donor with glioblastoma. The rearrangement uses TRBV18 and TRBJ2-5; D is unresolved. The CDR3 sequence is CASSPPRPRQETQYF. The CDR3 coding sequence is TGTGCCAGCTCACCACCCAGGCCCCGCCAAGAGACCCAGTACTTC.